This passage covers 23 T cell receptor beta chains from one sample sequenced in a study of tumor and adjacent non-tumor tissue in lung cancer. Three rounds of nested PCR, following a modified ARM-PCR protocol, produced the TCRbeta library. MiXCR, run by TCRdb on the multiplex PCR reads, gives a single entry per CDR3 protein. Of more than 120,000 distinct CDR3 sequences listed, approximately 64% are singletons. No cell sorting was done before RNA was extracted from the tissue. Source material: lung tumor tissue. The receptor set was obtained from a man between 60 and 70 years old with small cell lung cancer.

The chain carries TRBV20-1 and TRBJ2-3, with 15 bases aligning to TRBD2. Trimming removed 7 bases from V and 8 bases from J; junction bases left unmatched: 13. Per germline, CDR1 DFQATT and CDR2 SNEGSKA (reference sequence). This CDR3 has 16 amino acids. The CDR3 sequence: CSDTTGTSGRRGTQYF. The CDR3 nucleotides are TGCAGTGATACGACCGGGACTAGCGGGAGGAGAGGTACGCAGTATTTT.

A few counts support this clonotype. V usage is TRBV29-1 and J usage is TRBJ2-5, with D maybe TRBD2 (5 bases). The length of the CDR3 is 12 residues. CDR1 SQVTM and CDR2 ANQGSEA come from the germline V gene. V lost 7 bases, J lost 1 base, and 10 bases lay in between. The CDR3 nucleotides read TGCAGCGGTAGCGCCCTCCAAGAGACCCAGTACTTC. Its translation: CSGSALQETQYF.

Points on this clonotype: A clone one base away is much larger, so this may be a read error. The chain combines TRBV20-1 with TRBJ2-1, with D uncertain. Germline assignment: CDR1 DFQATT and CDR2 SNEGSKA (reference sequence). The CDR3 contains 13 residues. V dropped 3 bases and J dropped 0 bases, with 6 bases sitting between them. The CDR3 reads CSASWSSYNEQFF. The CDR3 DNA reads TGCAGTGCTAGCTGGAGCTCCTACAATGAGCAGTTCTTC.

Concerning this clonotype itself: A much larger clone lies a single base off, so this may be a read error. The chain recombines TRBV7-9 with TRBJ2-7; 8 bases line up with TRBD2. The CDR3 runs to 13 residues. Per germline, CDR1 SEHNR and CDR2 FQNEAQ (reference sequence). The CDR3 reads CVSSFGGVYEQYF. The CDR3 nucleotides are TGTGTCAGCAGCTTCGGGGGGGTCTACGAGCAGTACTTC.

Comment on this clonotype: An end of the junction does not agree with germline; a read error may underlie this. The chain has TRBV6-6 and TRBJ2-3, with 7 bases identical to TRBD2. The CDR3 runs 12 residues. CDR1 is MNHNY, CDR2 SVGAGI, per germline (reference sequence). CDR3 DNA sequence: TGTGCCAGCAGTTCCGCGGGAGATATGCAGTATTTT. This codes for CASSSAGDMQYF.

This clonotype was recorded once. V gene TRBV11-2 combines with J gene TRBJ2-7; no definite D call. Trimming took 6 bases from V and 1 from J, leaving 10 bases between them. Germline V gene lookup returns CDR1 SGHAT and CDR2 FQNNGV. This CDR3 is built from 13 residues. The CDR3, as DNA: TGTGCCAGCAGTCGTACTAATTCCTACGAGCAGTACTTC. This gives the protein CASSRTNSYEQYF.

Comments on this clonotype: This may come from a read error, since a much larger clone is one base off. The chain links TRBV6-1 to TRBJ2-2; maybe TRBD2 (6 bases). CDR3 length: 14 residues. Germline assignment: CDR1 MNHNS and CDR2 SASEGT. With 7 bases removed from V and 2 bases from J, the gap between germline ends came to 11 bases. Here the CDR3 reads CASKTRANTGELFF. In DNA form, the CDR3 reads TGTGCCAGCAAGACTAGGGCAAACACCGGGGAGCTGTTTTTT.

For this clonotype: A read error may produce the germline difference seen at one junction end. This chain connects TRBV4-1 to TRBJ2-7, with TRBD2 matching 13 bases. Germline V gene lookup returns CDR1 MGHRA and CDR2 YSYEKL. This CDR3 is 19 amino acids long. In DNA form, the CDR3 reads TGCGCCAGCAGCCCAAAGGGACTAGCGGGATTGAAGAGCTTCTACGAGCAGTACTTT. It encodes CASSPKGLAGLKSFYEQYF.

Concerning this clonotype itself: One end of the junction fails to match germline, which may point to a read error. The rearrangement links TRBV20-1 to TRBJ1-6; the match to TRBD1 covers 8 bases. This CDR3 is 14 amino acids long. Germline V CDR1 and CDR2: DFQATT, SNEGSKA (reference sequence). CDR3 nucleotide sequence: TGTAGTGCTAGACAGGGGACCCTAAATTCACCCCTCCGCTTT. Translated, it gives CSARQGTLNSPLRF.

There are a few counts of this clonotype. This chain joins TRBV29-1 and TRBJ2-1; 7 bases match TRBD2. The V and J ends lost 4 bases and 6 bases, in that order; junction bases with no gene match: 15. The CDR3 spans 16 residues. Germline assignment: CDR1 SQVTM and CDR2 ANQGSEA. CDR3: CSVVRVAGPWPNEQFF. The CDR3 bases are TGCAGCGTTGTGAGAGTAGCGGGTCCTTGGCCCAATGAGCAGTTCTTC.

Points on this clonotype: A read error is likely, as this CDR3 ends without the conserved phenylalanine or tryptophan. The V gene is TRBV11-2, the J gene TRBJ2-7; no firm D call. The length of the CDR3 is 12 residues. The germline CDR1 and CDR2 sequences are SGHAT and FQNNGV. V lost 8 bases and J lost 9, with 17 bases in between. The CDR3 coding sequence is TGTGCCAGCGGCCAAGAGGAGTGGCGGCAGTACCTC. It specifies CASGQEEWRQYL.

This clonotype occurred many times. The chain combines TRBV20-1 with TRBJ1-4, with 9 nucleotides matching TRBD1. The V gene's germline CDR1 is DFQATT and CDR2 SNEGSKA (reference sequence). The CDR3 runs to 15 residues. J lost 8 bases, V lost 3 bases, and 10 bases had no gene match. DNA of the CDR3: TGCAGTGCTAGTAATTCCCACAGGGGGCGCGAAAAACTGTTTTTT. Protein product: CSASNSHRGREKLFF.

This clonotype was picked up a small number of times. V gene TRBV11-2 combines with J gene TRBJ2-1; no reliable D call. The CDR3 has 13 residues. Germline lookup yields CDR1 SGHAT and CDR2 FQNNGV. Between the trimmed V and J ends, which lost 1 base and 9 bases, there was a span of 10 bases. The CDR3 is CASSLGRLPEQFF. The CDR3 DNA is TGTGCCAGCAGCTTAGGAAGGCTACCTGAGCAGTTCTTC.

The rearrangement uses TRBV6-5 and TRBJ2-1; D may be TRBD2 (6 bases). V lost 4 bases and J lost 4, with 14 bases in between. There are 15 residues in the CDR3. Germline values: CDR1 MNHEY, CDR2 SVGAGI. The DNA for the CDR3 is TGTGCCAGCAGTTCCCGGCGGGACCCTTACAATGAGCAGTTCTTC. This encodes CASSSRRDPYNEQFF.

In nucleotides, the CDR3 is TGTGCCAGCAGCTTAGAAGGCAGGGGCTGCAATGAGCAGTTCTTC. Protein product: CASSLEGRGCNEQFF. The rearrangement joins TRBV11-3 to TRBJ2-1; possible D gene TRBD1, 6 bases. CDR1 is SGHNT and CDR2 is YENEEA in the germline V gene. Deletions cut 0 bases from V and 6 bases from J, with 12 bases between. There are 15 residues in the CDR3.

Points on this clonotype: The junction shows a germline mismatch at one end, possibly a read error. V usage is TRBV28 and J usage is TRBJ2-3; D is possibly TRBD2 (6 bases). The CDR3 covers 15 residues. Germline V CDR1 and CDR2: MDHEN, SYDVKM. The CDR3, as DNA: TGTGCCAACAGTGGACTATCACCTAGCACAGATACGCAGTATTTT. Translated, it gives CANSGLSPSTDTQYF.

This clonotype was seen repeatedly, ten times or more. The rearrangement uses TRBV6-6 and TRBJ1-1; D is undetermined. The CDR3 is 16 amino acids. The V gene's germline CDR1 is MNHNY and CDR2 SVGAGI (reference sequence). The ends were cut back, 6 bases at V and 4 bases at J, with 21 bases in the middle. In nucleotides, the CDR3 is TGTGCCAGCAGGCTATCCGGTGGGGTATGGGGCACTGAAGCTTTCTTT. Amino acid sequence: CASRLSGGVWGTEAFF.

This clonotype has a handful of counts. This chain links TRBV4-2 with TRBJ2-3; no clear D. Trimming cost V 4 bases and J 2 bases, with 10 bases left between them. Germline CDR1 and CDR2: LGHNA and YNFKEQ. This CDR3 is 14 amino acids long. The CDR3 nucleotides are TGTGCCAGCAGCCTTCAGGATCTCACAGATACGCAGTATTTT. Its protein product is CASSLQDLTDTQYF.

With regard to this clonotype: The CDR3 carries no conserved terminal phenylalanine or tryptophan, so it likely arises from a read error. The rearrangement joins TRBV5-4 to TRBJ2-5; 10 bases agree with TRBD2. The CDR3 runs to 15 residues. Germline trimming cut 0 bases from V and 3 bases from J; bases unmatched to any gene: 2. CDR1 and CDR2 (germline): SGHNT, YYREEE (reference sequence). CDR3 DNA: TGTGCCAGCAGCTTGGGTACTAGCGGGAAAGAGACCCAGTACTCC. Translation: CASSLGTSGKETQYS.

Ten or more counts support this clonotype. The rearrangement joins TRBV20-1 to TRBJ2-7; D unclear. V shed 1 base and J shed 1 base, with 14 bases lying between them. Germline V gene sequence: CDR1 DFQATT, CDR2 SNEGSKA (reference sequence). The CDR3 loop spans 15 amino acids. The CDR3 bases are TGCAGTGCTAGAGTCCCTGACTTACATTCCTACGAGCAGTACTTC. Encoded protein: CSARVPDLHSYEQYF.

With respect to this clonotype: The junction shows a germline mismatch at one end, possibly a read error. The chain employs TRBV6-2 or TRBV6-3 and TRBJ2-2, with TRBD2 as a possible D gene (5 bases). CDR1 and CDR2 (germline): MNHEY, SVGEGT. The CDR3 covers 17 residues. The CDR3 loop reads CASSSPSRRSNTGELFF. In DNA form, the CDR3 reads TGTGCCAGTAGTTCCCCAAGCAGGAGGTCGAACACCGGGGAGCTGTTTTTT.

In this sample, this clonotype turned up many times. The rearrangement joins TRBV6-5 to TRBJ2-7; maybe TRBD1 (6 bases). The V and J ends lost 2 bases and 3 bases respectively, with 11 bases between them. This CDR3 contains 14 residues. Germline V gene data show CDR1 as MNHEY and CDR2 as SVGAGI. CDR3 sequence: CASSYITGHYEQYF. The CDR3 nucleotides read TGTGCCAGCAGTTACATCACAGGGCACTACGAGCAGTACTTC.

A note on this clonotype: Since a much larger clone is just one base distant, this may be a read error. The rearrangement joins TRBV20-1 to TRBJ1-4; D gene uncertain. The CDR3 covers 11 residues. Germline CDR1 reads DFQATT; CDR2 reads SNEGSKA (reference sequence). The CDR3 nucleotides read TGCAGTTCTAGGTCCAATGAAAAACTGTTTTTT. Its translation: CSSRSNEKLFF.